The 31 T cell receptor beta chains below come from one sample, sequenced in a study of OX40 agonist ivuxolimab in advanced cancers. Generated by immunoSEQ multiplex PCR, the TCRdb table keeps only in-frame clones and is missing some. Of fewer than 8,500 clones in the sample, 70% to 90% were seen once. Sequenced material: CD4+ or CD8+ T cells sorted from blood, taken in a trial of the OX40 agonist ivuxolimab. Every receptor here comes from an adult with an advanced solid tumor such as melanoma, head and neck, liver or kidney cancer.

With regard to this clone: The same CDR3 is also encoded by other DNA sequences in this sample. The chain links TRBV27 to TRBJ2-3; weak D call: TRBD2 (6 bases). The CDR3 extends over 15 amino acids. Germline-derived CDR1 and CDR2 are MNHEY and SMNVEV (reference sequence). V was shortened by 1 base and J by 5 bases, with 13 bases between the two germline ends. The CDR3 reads CASSLYGGQGDTQYF. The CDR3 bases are TGTGCCAGCAGTTTATACGGAGGGCAGGGAGATACGCAGTATTTT.

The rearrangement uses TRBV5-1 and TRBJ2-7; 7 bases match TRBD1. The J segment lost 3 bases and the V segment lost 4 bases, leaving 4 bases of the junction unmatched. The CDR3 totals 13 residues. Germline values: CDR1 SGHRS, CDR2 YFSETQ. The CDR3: CASSVRGYYEQYF. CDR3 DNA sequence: TGCGCCAGCAGCGTCAGGGGGTACTACGAGCAGTACTTC.

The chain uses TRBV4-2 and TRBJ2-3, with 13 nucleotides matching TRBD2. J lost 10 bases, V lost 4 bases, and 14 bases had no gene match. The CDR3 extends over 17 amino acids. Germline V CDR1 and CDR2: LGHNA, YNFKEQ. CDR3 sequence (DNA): TGTGCCAGCAGCCGAGGACTAGCGGGGGCCCCGTCCCACGCGCAGTATTTT. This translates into CASSRGLAGAPSHAQYF.

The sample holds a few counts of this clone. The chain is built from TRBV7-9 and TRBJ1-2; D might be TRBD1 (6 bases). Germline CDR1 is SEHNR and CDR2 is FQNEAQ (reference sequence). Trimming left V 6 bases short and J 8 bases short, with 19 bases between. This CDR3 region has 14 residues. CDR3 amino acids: CASRQRTDLDGYTF. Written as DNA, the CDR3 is TGTGCCAGCAGACAGAGGACAGATTTGGACGGCTACACCTTC.

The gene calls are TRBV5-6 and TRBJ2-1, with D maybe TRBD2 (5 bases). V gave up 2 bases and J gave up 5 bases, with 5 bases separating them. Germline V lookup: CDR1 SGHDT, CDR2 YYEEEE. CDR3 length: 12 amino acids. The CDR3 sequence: CASSFGNNEQFF. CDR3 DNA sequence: TGTGCCAGCAGCTTCGGGAACAATGAGCAGTTCTTC.

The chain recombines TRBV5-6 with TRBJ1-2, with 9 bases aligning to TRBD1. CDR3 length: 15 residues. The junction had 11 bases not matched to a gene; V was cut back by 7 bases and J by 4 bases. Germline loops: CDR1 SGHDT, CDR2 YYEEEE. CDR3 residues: CASGLPGQGTYGYTF. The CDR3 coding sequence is TGTGCCAGCGGCCTTCCGGGACAGGGTACCTATGGCTACACCTTC.

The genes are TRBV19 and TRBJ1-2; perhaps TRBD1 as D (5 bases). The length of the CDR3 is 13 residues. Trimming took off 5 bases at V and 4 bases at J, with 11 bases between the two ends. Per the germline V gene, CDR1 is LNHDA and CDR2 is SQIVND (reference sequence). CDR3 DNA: TGTGCCAGTAGTGACGACAGAGCCTATGGCTACACCTTC. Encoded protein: CASSDDRAYGYTF.

In DNA, the CDR3 is TGTGCCAGCAGCCCGCTAACCGGGACAGGTAATTCACCCCTCCACTTT. This sequence encodes CASSPLTGTGNSPLHF. The chain uses TRBV9 and TRBJ1-6; 8 bases are a match to TRBD1. V lost 4 bases and J lost 6; bases outside the gene matches: 9. The CDR3 is 16 residues long. CDR1 and CDR2 from the germline V gene are SGDLS and YYNGEE.

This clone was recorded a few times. CDR3 DNA sequence: TGTGCCAGCAGTTCACTTGCCGGGACAGCGCGGCATTTT. It is translated as CASSSLAGTARHF. The rearrangement uses TRBV28 and TRBJ1-5, with 7 nucleotides matching TRBD1. The V and J ends lost 4 bases and 15 bases, in that order; junction bases with no gene match: 12. Per the germline V gene, CDR1 is MDHEN and CDR2 is SYDVKM. CDR3 length: 13 residues.

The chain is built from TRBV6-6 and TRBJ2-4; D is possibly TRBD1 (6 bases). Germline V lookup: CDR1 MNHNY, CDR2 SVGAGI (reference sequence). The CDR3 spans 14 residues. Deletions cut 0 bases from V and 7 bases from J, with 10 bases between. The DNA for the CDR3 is TGTGCCAGCAGTTACTCGGACAGCCTTAACATTCAGTACTTC. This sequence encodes CASSYSDSLNIQYF.

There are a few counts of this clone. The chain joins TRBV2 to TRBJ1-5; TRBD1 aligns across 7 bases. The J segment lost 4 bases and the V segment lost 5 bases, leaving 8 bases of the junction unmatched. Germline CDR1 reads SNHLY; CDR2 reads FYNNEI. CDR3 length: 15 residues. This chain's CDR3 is CASSSAGTVNQPQHF. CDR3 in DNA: TGTGCCAGCAGTTCCGCCGGGACAGTGAATCAGCCCCAGCATTTT.

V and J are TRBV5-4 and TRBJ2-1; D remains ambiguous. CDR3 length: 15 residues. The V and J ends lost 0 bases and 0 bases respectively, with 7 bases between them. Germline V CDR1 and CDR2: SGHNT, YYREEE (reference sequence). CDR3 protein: CASSLDKSSYNEQFF. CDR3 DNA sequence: TGTGCCAGCAGCTTGGACAAGAGCTCCTACAATGAGCAGTTCTTC.

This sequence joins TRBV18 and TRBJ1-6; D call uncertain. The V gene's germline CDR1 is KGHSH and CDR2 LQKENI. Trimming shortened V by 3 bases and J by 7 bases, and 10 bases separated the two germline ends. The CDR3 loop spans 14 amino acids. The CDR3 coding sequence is TGTGCCAGCTCACCGGAAACGTCCAATTCACCCCTCCACTTT. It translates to CASSPETSNSPLHF.

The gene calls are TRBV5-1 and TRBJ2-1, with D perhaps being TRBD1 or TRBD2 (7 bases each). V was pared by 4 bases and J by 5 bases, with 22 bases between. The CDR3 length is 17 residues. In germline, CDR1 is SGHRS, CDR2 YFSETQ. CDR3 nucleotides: TGCGCCAGCAGCCCGCTGGGGAGGGGGCGTACGGACAATGAGCAGTTCTTC. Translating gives CASSPLGRGRTDNEQFF.

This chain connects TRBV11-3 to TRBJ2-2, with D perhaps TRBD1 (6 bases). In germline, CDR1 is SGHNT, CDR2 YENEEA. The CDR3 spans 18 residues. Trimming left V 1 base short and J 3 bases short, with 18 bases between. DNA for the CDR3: TGTGCCAGCAGCTTAGTTCCCGGCTGGGGGCGGGACACCGGGGAGCTGTTTTTT. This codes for CASSLVPGWGRDTGELFF.

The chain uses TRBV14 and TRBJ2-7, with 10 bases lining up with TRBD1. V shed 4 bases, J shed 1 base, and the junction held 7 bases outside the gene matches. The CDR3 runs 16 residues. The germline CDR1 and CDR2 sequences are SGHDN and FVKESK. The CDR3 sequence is CASSLAGTGASYEQYF. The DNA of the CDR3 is TGTGCCAGCAGCCTTGCCGGGACAGGGGCTTCCTACGAGCAGTACTTC.

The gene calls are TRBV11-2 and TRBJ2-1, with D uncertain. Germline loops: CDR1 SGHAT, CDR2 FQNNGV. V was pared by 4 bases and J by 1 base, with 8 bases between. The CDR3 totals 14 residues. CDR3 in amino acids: CASSSLASYNEQFF. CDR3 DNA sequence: TGTGCCAGCAGCTCCTTAGCATCCTACAATGAGCAGTTCTTC. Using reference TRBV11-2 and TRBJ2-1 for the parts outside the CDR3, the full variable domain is EAGVAQSPRYKIIEKRQSVAFWCNPISGHATLYWYQQILGQGPKLLIQFQNNGVVDDSQLPKDRFSAERLKGVDSTLKIQPAKLEDSAVYLCASSSLASYNEQFFGPGTRLTVL.

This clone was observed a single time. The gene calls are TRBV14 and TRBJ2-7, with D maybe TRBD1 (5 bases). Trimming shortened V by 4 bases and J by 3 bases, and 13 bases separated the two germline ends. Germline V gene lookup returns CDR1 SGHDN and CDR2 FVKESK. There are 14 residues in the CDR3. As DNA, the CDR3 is TGTGCCAGCAGCCCAGGAGACAGAGACTACGAGCAGTACTTC. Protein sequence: CASSPGDRDYEQYF.

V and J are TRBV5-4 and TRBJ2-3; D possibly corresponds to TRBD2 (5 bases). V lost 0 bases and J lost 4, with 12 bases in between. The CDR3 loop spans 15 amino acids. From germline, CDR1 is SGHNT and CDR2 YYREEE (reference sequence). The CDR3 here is CASSLGVRAADTQYF. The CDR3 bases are TGTGCCAGCAGCTTGGGGGTGAGGGCTGCAGATACGCAGTATTTT.

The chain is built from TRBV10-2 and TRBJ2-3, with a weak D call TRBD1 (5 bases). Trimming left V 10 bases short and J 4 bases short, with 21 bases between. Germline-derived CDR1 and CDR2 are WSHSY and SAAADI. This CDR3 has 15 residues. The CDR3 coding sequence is TGCGCCACCCTTAACAGGAAGAGAGCACCAGATACGCAGTATTTT. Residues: CATLNRKRAPDTQYF.

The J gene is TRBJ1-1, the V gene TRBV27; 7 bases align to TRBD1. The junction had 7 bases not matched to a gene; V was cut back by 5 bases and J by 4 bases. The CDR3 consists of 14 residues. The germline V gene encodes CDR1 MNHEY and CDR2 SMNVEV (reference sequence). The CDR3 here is CASSEHRGGTEAFF. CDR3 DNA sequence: TGTGCCAGCAGTGAACACAGGGGAGGCACTGAAGCTTTCTTT.

CDR3 bases: TGTGCCAGTAGTAGACAGGGCGTTGACTACACCTTC. It is translated as CASSRQGVDYTF. The chain joins TRBV19 to TRBJ1-2; 7 nucleotides line up with TRBD1. Germline lookup yields CDR1 LNHDA and CDR2 SQIVND (reference sequence). The CDR3 sequence is 12 residues long. With V trimmed by 4 bases and J by 10 bases, 6 bases remained unmatched.

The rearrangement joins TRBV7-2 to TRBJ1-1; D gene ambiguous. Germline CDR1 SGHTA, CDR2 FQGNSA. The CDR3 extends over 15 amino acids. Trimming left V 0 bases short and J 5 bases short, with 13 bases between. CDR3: CASSLALPGRTEAFF. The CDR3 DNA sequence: TGTGCCAGCAGCTTAGCGCTTCCGGGAAGGACTGAAGCTTTCTTT.

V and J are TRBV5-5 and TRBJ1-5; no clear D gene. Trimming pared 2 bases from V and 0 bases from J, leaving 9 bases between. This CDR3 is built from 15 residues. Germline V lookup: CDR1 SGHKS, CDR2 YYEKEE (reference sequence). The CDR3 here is CASSFGPNSNQPQHF. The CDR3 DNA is TGTGCCAGCAGCTTTGGACCCAATAGCAATCAGCCCCAGCATTTT.

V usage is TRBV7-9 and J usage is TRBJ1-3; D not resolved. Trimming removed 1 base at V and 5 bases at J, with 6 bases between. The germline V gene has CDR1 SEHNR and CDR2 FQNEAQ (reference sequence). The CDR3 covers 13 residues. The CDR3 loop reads CASSLDGRNTIYF. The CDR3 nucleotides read TGTGCCAGCAGCTTAGACGGAAGAAACACCATATATTTT.

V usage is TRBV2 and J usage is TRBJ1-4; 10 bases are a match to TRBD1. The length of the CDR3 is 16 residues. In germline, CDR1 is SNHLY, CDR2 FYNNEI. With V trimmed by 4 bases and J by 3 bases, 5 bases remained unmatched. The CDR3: CASSAGTGVANEKLFF. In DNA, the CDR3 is TGTGCCAGCAGTGCCGGGACAGGGGTAGCTAATGAAAAACTGTTTTTT. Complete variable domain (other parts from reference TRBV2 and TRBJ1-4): EPEVTQTPSHQVTQMGQEVILRCVPISNHLYFYWYRQILGQKVEFLVSFYNNEISEKSEIFDDQFSVERPDGSNFTLKIRSTKLEDSAMYFCASSAGTGVANEKLFFGSGTQLSVL.

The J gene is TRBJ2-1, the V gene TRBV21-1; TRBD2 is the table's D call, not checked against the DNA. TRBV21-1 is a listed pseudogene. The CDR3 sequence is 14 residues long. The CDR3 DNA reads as TGTGCCAGCAGCACCAACCTGGGAGAAGGTGAGCAGTTCTTC. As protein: CASSTNLGEGEQFF.

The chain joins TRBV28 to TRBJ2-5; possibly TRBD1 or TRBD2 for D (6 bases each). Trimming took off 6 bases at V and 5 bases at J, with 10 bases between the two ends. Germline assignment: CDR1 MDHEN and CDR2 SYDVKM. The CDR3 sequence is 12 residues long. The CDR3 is CASSGGGETQYF. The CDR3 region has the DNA TGTGCCAGCAGCGGGGGCGGGGAGACCCAGTACTTC.

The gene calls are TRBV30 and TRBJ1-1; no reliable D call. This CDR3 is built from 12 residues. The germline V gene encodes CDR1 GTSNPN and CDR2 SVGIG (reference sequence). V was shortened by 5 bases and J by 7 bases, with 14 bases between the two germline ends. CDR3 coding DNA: TGTGCCTGGTCCCTCGGGTTAGTTGAAGCTTTCTTT. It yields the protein CAWSLGLVEAFF.

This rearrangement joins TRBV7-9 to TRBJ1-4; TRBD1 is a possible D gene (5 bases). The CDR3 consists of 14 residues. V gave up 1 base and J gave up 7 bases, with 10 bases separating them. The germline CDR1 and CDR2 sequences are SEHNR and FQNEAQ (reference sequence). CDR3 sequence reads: CASSLGQSSEKLFF. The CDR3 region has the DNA TGTGCCAGCAGCTTAGGACAGTCTAGTGAAAAACTGTTTTTT. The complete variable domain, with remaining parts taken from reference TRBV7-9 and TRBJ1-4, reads DTGVSQNPRHKITKRGQNVTFRCDPISEHNRLYWYRQTLGQGPEFLTYFQNEAQLEKSRLLSDRFSAERPKGSFSTLEIQRTEQGDSAMYLCASSLGQSSEKLFFGSGTQLSVL.

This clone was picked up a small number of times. In nucleotides, the CDR3 is TGTGCCAGCAGTTACAGGGGGCTGGGTAATGAAAAACTGTTTTTT. This sequence encodes CASSYRGLGNEKLFF. This rearrangement joins TRBV7-2 to TRBJ1-4, with 9 positions matching TRBD1. This CDR3 region has 15 residues. Per the germline V gene, CDR1 is SGHTA and CDR2 is FQGNSA. J lost 4 bases, V lost 6 bases, and 6 bases had no gene match.